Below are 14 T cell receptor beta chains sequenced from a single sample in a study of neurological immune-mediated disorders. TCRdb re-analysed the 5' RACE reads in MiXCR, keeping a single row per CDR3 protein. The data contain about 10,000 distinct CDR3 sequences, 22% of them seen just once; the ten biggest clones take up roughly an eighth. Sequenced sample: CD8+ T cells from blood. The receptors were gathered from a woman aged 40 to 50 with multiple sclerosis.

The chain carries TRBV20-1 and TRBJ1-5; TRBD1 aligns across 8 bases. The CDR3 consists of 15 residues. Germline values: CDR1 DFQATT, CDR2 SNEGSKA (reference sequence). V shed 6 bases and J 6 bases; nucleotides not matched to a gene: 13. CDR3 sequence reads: CSATTATGDAQPQHF. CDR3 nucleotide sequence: TGCAGTGCCACTACCGCGACAGGGGACGCTCAGCCCCAGCATTTT.

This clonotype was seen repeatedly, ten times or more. The CDR3 loop reads CAPLDRGTDTQYF. The CDR3 coding sequence is TGCGCCCCTCTGGACAGGGGCACAGATACGCAGTATTTT. The chain uses TRBV5-1 and TRBJ2-3, with 8 positions matching TRBD1. After removal of 10 bases from V and 1 base from J, the junction contained 5 bases not matched to a gene. This CDR3 comprises 13 residues. Germline values: CDR1 SGHRS, CDR2 YFSETQ.

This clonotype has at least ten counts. As DNA, the CDR3 is TGCGCCAGCAGTGATCCGGGACCCACCTACGAGCAGTACTTC. It yields the protein CASSDPGPTYEQYF. The J gene is TRBJ2-7, the V gene TRBV10-2, with D perhaps being TRBD1 or TRBD2 (5 bases each). The germline V gene encodes CDR1 WSHSY and CDR2 SAAADI. V lost 3 bases and J 2 bases, leaving 11 bases between the germline ends. The CDR3 loop spans 14 amino acids.

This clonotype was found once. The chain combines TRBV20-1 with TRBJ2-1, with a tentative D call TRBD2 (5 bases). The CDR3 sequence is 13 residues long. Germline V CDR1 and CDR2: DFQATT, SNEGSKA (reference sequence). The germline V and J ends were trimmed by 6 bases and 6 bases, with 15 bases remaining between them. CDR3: CSAARVVGNEQFF. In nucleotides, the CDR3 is TGCAGTGCCGCGAGGGTTGTGGGCAATGAGCAGTTCTTC.

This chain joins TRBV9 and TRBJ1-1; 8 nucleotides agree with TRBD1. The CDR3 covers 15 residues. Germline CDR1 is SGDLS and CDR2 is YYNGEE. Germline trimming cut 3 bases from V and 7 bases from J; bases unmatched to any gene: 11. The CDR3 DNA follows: TGTGCCAGCAGCGGAAGGCAGGGGGCCTACGGTGAAGCTTTCTTT. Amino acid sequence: CASSGRQGAYGEAFF.

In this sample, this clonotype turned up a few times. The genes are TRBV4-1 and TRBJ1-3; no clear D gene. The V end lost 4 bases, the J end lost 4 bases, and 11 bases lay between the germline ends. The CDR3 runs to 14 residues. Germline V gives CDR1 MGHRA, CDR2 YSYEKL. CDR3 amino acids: CASSRLLGGNTIYF. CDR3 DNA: TGCGCCAGCAGCCGTCTCCTGGGAGGAAACACCATATATTTT.

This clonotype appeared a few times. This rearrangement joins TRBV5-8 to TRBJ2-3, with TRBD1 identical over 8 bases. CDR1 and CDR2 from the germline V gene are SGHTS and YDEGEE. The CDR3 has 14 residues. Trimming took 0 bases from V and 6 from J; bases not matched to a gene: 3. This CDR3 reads CASSLDGTGDTQYF. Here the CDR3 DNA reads TGTGCCAGCAGCTTGGATGGGACAGGCGATACGCAGTATTTT.

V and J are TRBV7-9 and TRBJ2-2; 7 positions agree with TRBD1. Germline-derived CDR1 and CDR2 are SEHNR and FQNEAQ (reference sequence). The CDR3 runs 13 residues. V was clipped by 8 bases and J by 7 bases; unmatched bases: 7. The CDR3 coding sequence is TGTGCCAGCCCGACAGGGACCGACGGGGAGCTGTTTTTT. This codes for CASPTGTDGELFF.

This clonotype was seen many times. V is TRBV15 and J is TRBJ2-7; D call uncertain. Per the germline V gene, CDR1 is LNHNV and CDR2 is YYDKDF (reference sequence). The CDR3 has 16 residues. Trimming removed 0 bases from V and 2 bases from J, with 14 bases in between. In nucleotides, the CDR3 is TGTGCCACCAGCAGAGATTTGCCGGATAAGACCTACGAGCAGTACTTC. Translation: CATSRDLPDKTYEQYF.

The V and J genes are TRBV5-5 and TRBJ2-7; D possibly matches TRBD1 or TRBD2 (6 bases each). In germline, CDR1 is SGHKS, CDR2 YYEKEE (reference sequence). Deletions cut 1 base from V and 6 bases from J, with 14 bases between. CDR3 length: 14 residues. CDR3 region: CASSLLGGPAEQYF. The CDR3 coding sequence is TGTGCCAGCAGCTTGTTAGGGGGGCCAGCCGAGCAGTACTTC.

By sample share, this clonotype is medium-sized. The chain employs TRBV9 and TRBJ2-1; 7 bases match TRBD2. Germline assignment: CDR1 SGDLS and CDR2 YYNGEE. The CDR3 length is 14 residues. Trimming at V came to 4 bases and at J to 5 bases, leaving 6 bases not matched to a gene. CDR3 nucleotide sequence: TGTGCCAGCAGCCCCGGGACTAATCACAATGAGCAGTTCTTC. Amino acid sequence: CASSPGTNHNEQFF.

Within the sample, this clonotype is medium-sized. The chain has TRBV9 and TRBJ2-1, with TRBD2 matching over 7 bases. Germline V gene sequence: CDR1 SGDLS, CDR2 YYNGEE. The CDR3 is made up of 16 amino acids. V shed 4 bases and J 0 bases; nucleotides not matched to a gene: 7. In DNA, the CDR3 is TGTGCCAGCAGCCCGGGACTACCTCTCTCCTACAATGAGCAGTTCTTC. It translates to CASSPGLPLSYNEQFF.

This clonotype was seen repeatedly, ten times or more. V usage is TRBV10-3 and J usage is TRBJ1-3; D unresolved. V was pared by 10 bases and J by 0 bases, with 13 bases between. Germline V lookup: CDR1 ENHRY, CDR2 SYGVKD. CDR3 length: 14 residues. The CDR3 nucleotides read TGTGCCACGCAGGACGGGAGCTCTGGAAACACCATATATTTT. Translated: CATQDGSSGNTIYF.

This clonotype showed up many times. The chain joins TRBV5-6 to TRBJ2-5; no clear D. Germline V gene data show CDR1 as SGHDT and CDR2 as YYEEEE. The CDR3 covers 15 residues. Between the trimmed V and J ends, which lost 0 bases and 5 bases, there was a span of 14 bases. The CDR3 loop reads CASSLGLDAYETQYF. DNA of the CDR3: TGTGCCAGCAGCTTGGGACTCGACGCCTACGAGACCCAGTACTTC. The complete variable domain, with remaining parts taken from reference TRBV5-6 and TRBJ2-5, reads DAGVTQSPTHLIKTRGQQVTLRCSPKSGHDTVSWYQQALGQGPQFIFQYYEEEERQRGNFPDRFSGHQFPNYSSELNVNALLLGDSALYLCASSLGLDAYETQYFGPGTRLLVL.